These 30 T cell receptor beta chains were sequenced from one sample in a study of cytomegalovirus exposure and HLA in healthy donors. This PCR relied on a set of 60 Vbeta primers and 13 Jbeta primers. Measured with immunoSEQ multiplex PCR; TCRdb has only the in-frame clones, and not every one. This sample has roughly 130,000 clones, with under 90% found just once. Sequenced: PBMCs. All receptors come from a woman in her forties in good health and CMV-seronegative.

Written as DNA, the CDR3 is TGTGCCAGCAGTGCTCGGGGGATGGGGCCCCAGCATTTT. It translates to CASSARGMGPQHF. This sequence joins TRBV2 and TRBJ1-5, with D tentatively TRBD1 (5 bases). This CDR3 comprises 13 residues. Trimming stripped 4 bases from V and 9 bases from J, with 13 bases between. Germline V gene data show CDR1 as SNHLY and CDR2 as FYNNEI. Full variable domain (outside the CDR3, taken from reference TRBV2 and TRBJ1-5): EPEVTQTPSHQVTQMGQEVILRCVPISNHLYFYWYRQILGQKVEFLVSFYNNEISEKSEIFDDQFSVERPDGSNFTLKIRSTKLEDSAMYFCASSARGMGPQHFGDGTRLSIL.

This chain links TRBV7-6 with TRBJ2-1; tentatively, D is TRBD2 (6 bases). CDR1 and CDR2 from the germline V gene are SGHVS and FNYEAQ. This CDR3 spans 18 amino acids. V was clipped by 1 base and J by 0 bases, with 16 bases between them. For the CDR3, the DNA is TGTGCCAGCAGCTTAGGAGTGGTAGCGGCGAGCTCCTACAATGAGCAGTTCTTC. Translating it yields CASSLGVVAASSYNEQFF.

The chain employs TRBV9 and TRBJ1-3, with TRBD1 identical over 9 bases. Per the germline V gene, CDR1 is SGDLS and CDR2 is YYNGEE. V gave up 0 bases and J gave up 5 bases; unmatched junction bases: 12. This CDR3 has 18 residues. CDR3 bases: TGTGCCAGCAGCGTAGCTACTCCGACAGGGGGTGGAAGAAACACCATATATTTT. Translated: CASSVATPTGGGRNTIYF.

This chain connects TRBV28 to TRBJ1-2; D gene unclear. The CDR3 is made up of 13 amino acids. The V end was cut by 3 bases, the J end by 7 bases, with 12 bases between. Germline CDR1 reads MDHEN; CDR2 reads SYDVKM. In nucleotides, the CDR3 is TGTGCCAGCAGTTTGTTAATTGGCGGTGGCTACACCTTC. Its protein product is CASSLLIGGGYTF.

This clone came up once. The J gene is TRBJ1-2, the V gene TRBV6-5, with 9 bases that match TRBD1. Germline CDR1 and CDR2: MNHEY and SVGAGI. The CDR3 totals 14 residues. J gave up 2 bases and V 6 bases, and 4 bases lay outside the gene matches. The CDR3: CASRGQGINYGYTF. The CDR3 bases are TGTGCCAGCAGAGGACAGGGGATAAACTATGGCTACACCTTC.

The chain joins TRBV5-4 to TRBJ1-4, with 9 bases fitting TRBD1. The CDR3 is 15 residues long. V shed 3 bases and J 7 bases; nucleotides not matched to a gene: 7. Germline V gene sequence: CDR1 SGHNT, CDR2 YYREEE (reference sequence). In DNA, the CDR3 is TGTGCCAGCAGCTCCACCGGGACAGGGAGTGAAAAACTGTTTTTT. Protein sequence: CASSSTGTGSEKLFF.

The CDR3 here is CASSAPGQGTREQYF. Written as DNA, the CDR3 is TGTGCCAGCAGCGCTCCGGGACAGGGGACGCGCGAGCAGTACTTC. The rearrangement joins TRBV5-4 to TRBJ2-7; the match to TRBD1 covers 10 bases. The V segment lost 4 bases and the J segment 6 bases; nucleotides outside the gene matches: 10. Germline V gives CDR1 SGHNT, CDR2 YYREEE (reference sequence). This CDR3 contains 15 residues.

The V gene is TRBV7-8, the J gene TRBJ2-1; D may be TRBD1 (5 bases). The CDR3 is made up of 17 amino acids. Germline CDR1 SGHVS, CDR2 FQNEAQ. Trimming took off 7 bases at V and 0 bases at J, with 19 bases between the two ends. DNA for the CDR3: TGTGCCAGCAACGACGATCCACAGGACATCTCCTACAATGAGCAGTTCTTC. Its protein product is CASNDDPQDISYNEQFF.

V gene TRBV7-2 combines with J gene TRBJ2-5, with 9 positions matching TRBD2. Germline V gene sequence: CDR1 SGHTA, CDR2 FQGNSA. The V segment lost 6 bases and the J segment 5 bases; nucleotides outside the gene matches: 4. The CDR3 consists of 13 residues. The CDR3 nucleotides read TGTGCCAGCAGTGGACTAGCGAACGAGACCCAGTACTTC. This encodes CASSGLANETQYF.

V is TRBV14 and J is TRBJ2-7; no firm D call. This CDR3 is built from 13 residues. Per the germline V gene, CDR1 is SGHDN and CDR2 is FVKESK. V lost 1 base and J 1 base, leaving 5 bases between the germline ends. CDR3 region: CASSQVRSYEQYF. DNA of the CDR3: TGTGCCAGCAGCCAAGTACGGTCCTACGAGCAGTACTTC.

The genes are TRBV5-1 and TRBJ2-7; 7 bases fit TRBD2. This CDR3 region has 14 residues. V lost 1 base to trimming and J lost 3 bases; unmatched junction nucleotides: 4. CDR1 is SGHRS, CDR2 YFSETQ, per germline. As DNA, the CDR3 is TGCGCCAGCAGCTTGTCTAGCGGCAACTACGAGCAGTACTTC. The encoded protein is CASSLSSGNYEQYF.

This chain uses TRBV6-5 with TRBJ2-7, with TRBD2 identical over 7 bases. V trimming: 6 bases; J trimming: 4 bases; junction bases outside the gene matches: 6. Germline V lookup: CDR1 MNHEY, CDR2 SVGAGI. The CDR3 runs to 13 residues. CDR3 sequence reads: CASRAGIRYEQYF. DNA of the CDR3: TGTGCCAGCAGAGCGGGAATAAGGTACGAGCAGTACTTC.

This clone was seen only a few times. This sequence joins TRBV28 and TRBJ1-5; D unresolved. Trimming took off 7 bases at V and 6 bases at J, with 16 bases between the two ends. CDR1 is MDHEN, CDR2 SYDVKM, per germline. This CDR3 has 14 residues. CDR3 amino acids: CASTLISGGQPQHF. The DNA for the CDR3 is TGTGCCAGCACCCTTATATCTGGAGGTCAGCCCCAGCATTTT.

This sequence joins TRBV5-4 and TRBJ2-5; maybe TRBD1 (6 bases). With 0 bases removed from V and 7 bases from J, the gap between germline ends came to 7 bases. Germline V gives CDR1 SGHNT, CDR2 YYREEE (reference sequence). The CDR3 length is 12 residues. The CDR3 is CASSLGQATQYF. The DNA for the CDR3 is TGTGCCAGCAGCTTGGGACAGGCGACCCAGTACTTC.

The chain combines TRBV5-1 with TRBJ2-5; D gene unclear. Germline V gives CDR1 SGHRS, CDR2 YFSETQ. The CDR3 is 15 residues long. V was trimmed by 0 bases and J by 4 bases, leaving 13 bases between them. The CDR3 nucleotides are TGCGCCAGCAGCTTGGTAGCCGGCGTGCTAGAGACCCAGTACTTC. This encodes CASSLVAGVLETQYF.

This clone was found once. The V and J genes are TRBV18 and TRBJ1-3; TRBD1 agrees at 9 bases. V was clipped by 4 bases and J by 0 bases; unmatched bases: 4. CDR1 is KGHSH and CDR2 is LQKENI in the germline V gene. The CDR3 is 16 residues long. CDR3: CASSLGTGSSGNTIYF. As DNA, the CDR3 is TGTGCCAGCTCACTAGGGACAGGGAGCTCTGGAAACACCATATATTTT.

V usage is TRBV5-1 and J usage is TRBJ2-5; no clear D gene. Germline assignment: CDR1 SGHRS and CDR2 YFSETQ. This CDR3 is 14 amino acids long. V lost 2 bases and J 5 bases, leaving 13 bases between the germline ends. CDR3 DNA: TGCGCCAGCAGCTTAACAGAAGCTCGGGAGACCCAGTACTTC. Encoded protein: CASSLTEARETQYF. Full variable domain (outside the CDR3, taken from reference TRBV5-1 and TRBJ2-5): KAGVTQTPRYLIKTRGQQVTLSCSPISGHRSVSWYQQTPGQGLQFLFEYFSETQRNKGNFPGRFSGRQFSNSRSEMNVSTLELGDSALYLCASSLTEARETQYFGPGTRLLVL.

The chain has TRBV9 and TRBJ2-7; a weak D match, TRBD1 (6 bases). The CDR3 is made up of 15 amino acids. Germline lookup yields CDR1 SGDLS and CDR2 YYNGEE. The V gene lost 3 bases and the J gene lost 12 bases, with 25 bases spanning the gap. The CDR3 bases are TGTGCCAGCAGCGCCTCAGGCGGGCAGGGGAAGCTTATGTACTTC. Protein product: CASSASGGQGKLMYF.

Regarding this clone: A read error may account for a junction end that differs from germline. The J gene is TRBJ2-2, the V gene TRBV7-7, with 8 bases that match TRBD2. This CDR3 region has 15 residues. Germline V lookup: CDR1 SSHAT, CDR2 FNYEAQ (reference sequence). As DNA, the CDR3 is TGTGCTAGCAGCCCAAACCCGGGGGGGACCGGGGAGCTGTTTTTT. This gives the protein CASSPNPGGTGELFF.

This sequence joins TRBV7-8 and TRBJ1-1; D may be TRBD1 (5 bases). The CDR3 has 16 residues. Germline CDR1 is SGHVS and CDR2 is FQNEAQ. V shed 5 bases and J shed 0 bases, with 16 bases lying between them. The CDR3 protein is CASSRMGGAMNTEAFF. Here the CDR3 DNA reads TGTGCCAGCAGCAGGATGGGGGGTGCCATGAACACTGAAGCTTTCTTT.

The gene calls are TRBV2 and TRBJ1-5; D unclear. CDR3 length: 12 residues. CDR1 and CDR2 from the germline V gene are SNHLY and FYNNEI. The V gene lost 6 bases and the J gene lost 7 bases, with 10 bases spanning the gap. The CDR3 region is CASRLPDQPQHF. CDR3 bases: TGTGCCAGCAGACTACCAGACCAGCCCCAGCATTTT.

The V gene is TRBV6-5, the J gene TRBJ2-5; D is unresolved. V shed 0 bases and J shed 1 base, with 9 bases lying between them. Looked up from germline, CDR1 is MNHEY and CDR2 is SVGAGI. There are 15 residues in the CDR3. The CDR3 protein is CASSYSTGSQETQYF. CDR3 nucleotides: TGTGCCAGCAGTTACTCGACGGGTTCCCAAGAGACCCAGTACTTC.

The chain links TRBV4-3 to TRBJ1-4, with D unclear. The V gene's germline CDR1 is LGHNA and CDR2 YSLEER. This CDR3 is 15 amino acids long. The V gene lost 1 base and the J gene lost 5 bases, with 11 bases spanning the gap. For the CDR3, the DNA is TGCGCCAGCAGCCAAGCCGAGGACTCGAATGAAAAACTGTTTTTT. Protein product: CASSQAEDSNEKLFF.

A few counts support this clone. The chain links TRBV9 to TRBJ2-1, with D tentatively TRBD2 (6 bases). The CDR3 extends over 10 amino acids. Germline CDR1 is SGDLS and CDR2 is YYNGEE. Trimming took off 9 bases at V and 5 bases at J, with 6 bases between the two ends. CDR3 sequence: CATGDNEQFF. In DNA form, the CDR3 reads TGTGCCACGGGGGACAATGAGCAGTTCTTC.

The CDR3 loop reads CASMGGGPYGYTF. The CDR3 DNA reads TGTGCCAGTATGGGAGGGGGGCCTTATGGCTACACCTTC. The chain combines TRBV19 with TRBJ1-2; the D gene is possibly TRBD1 (6 bases). Trimming left V 7 bases short and J 5 bases short, with 14 bases between. The CDR3 covers 13 residues. CDR1 LNHDA and CDR2 SQIVND come from the germline V gene (reference sequence).

The sample holds a few counts of this clone. The chain carries TRBV6-5 and TRBJ1-1, with 8 positions matching TRBD1. The germline gives CDR1 MNHEY, CDR2 SVGAGI. Unmatched junction bases numbered 12, after V lost 5 bases and J lost 10 bases. There are 14 residues in the CDR3. As DNA, the CDR3 is TGTGCCAGCAGTCCTCCCCAGGGGGCTGTACGAGCTTTCTTT. Its protein product is CASSPPQGAVRAFF.

The chain employs TRBV20-1 and TRBJ2-5; tentative D call: TRBD1 (6 bases). The CDR3 has 11 residues. Trimming removed 5 bases from V and 6 bases from J, with 10 bases in between. Germline CDR1 reads DFQATT; CDR2 reads SNEGSKA (reference sequence). The CDR3 sequence: CSAPRGQTQYF. Written as DNA, the CDR3 is TGCAGTGCTCCCAGGGGTCAGACCCAGTACTTC.

The CDR3 protein is CASSFLVTGIDNYGYTF. CDR3 nucleotide sequence: TGTGCCAGCAGTTTTTTGGTGACAGGCATTGATAACTATGGCTACACCTTC. J is TRBJ1-2 and V is TRBV28; D might be TRBD1 (6 bases). V was pared by 3 bases and J by 1 base, with 18 bases between. CDR1 and CDR2 (germline): MDHEN, SYDVKM. The CDR3 length is 17 residues.

The V call is TRBV13, the J call TRBJ2-1, with TRBD1 identical over 7 bases. The CDR3 has 15 amino acids. The germline V gene encodes CDR1 PRHDT and CDR2 FYEKMQ (reference sequence). Unmatched junction bases numbered 8, after V lost 7 bases and J lost 2 bases. The CDR3 loop is CASTKRQGTYNEQFF. In nucleotides, the CDR3 is TGTGCCAGCACCAAAAGACAGGGAACCTACAATGAGCAGTTCTTC.

The V gene is TRBV7-3, the J gene TRBJ1-1; the match to TRBD1 covers 7 bases. There are 14 residues in the CDR3. V gave up 5 bases and J gave up 10 bases; unmatched junction bases: 13. Germline CDR1 and CDR2: SGHTA and FQGTGA. Here the CDR3 DNA reads TGTGCCAGCAGCGCGTCGACAGGGTCCGCTCCAGCTTTCTTT. Amino acid sequence: CASSASTGSAPAFF.